Presented here are 21 T cell receptor beta chains from one specimen sequenced in a study of cytomegalovirus exposure and HLA in healthy donors. Produced via immunoSEQ multiplex PCR; TCRdb's table is partial and in-frame only. The repertoire consists of over 200,000 clones, with roughly 91% occurring once and the leading ten covering approximately 2%. Sequenced: PBMCs. The receptors come from a woman between 18 and 29 years old in good health and CMV-seropositive.

This chain connects TRBV28 to TRBJ2-3; TRBD2 agrees at 11 bases. Looked up from germline, CDR1 is MDHEN and CDR2 is SYDVKM. Trimming at V came to 7 bases and at J to 9 bases, leaving 15 bases not matched to a gene. The CDR3 consists of 16 residues. CDR3 in amino acids: CASKPETSGKRGTQYF. CDR3 DNA: TGTGCCAGCAAACCTGAGACTAGCGGGAAAAGAGGGACGCAGTATTTT.

This clone was recorded only once. The chain is built from TRBV30 and TRBJ2-1; 8 bases line up with TRBD2. This CDR3 is 13 amino acids long. CDR1 and CDR2 (germline): GTSNPN, SVGIG (reference sequence). V shed 5 bases, J shed 7 bases, and the junction held 7 bases outside the gene matches. CDR3: CAWSRGGMNEQFF. The DNA for the CDR3 is TGTGCCTGGTCCCGGGGGGGAATGAATGAGCAGTTCTTC.

The chain combines TRBV4-1 with TRBJ2-1, with TRBD2 matching over 13 bases. The V gene's germline CDR1 is MGHRA and CDR2 YSYEKL. This CDR3 has 17 amino acids. V was clipped by 2 bases and J by 9 bases; unmatched bases: 10. CDR3 loop: CASSQIGGLAGVSEQFF. The CDR3 DNA follows: TGCGCCAGCAGCCAAATAGGTGGACTAGCGGGAGTGAGTGAGCAGTTCTTC.

The chain employs TRBV4-1 and TRBJ1-1; TRBD1 matches 9 bases. Unmatched junction bases numbered 16, after V lost 3 bases and J lost 2 bases. CDR1 is MGHRA and CDR2 is YSYEKL in the germline V gene. The CDR3 sequence is 19 residues long. This CDR3 is CASSHRTPGQGIDNTEAFF. DNA of the CDR3: TGCGCCAGCAGCCATCGAACCCCCGGACAGGGGATTGACAACACTGAAGCTTTCTTT.

The chain employs TRBV15 and TRBJ1-1; 8 positions match TRBD1. The CDR3 loop spans 15 amino acids. CDR1 is LNHNV and CDR2 is YYDKDF in the germline V gene (reference sequence). V lost 1 base, J lost 4 bases, and 5 bases stayed unmatched. In nucleotides, the CDR3 is TGTGCCACCAGCAGAGTTCAGGGGGCAATCACTGAAGCTTTCTTT. It codes for CATSRVQGAITEAFF.

The gene calls are TRBV5-4 and TRBJ2-1; the match to TRBD1 covers 7 bases. Germline trimming cut 5 bases from V and 3 bases from J; bases unmatched to any gene: 14. The CDR3 extends over 17 amino acids. CDR1 and CDR2 from the germline V gene are SGHNT and YYREEE (reference sequence). CDR3 sequence: CASSPQVGTEDYNEQFF. As DNA, the CDR3 is TGTGCCAGCAGTCCACAAGTCGGGACAGAGGACTACAATGAGCAGTTCTTC.

The chain links TRBV29-1 to TRBJ2-5; D is uncertain. V lost 4 bases and J lost 2, with 8 bases in between. From germline, CDR1 is SQVTM and CDR2 ANQGSEA. The CDR3 totals 12 residues. DNA of the CDR3: TGCAGCGTTGGTACAGCTCAAGAGACCCAGTACTTC. Translation gives CSVGTAQETQYF.

This sequence joins TRBV5-6 and TRBJ1-3; D ambiguous. The V gene lost 4 bases and the J gene lost 0 bases, with 14 bases spanning the gap. This CDR3 is 16 amino acids long. Germline V gene sequence: CDR1 SGHDT, CDR2 YYEEEE. The CDR3 DNA is TGTGCCAGCAGCCGAAGCGGAGGGAGCTCTGGAAACACCATATATTTT. It codes for CASSRSGGSSGNTIYF.

The J gene is TRBJ2-7, the V gene TRBV27, with 8 nucleotides matching TRBD2. The CDR3 has 15 residues. J was trimmed by 2 bases and V by 0 bases; bases with no gene match: 3. The germline V gene encodes CDR1 MNHEY and CDR2 SMNVEV (reference sequence). The CDR3 nucleotides are TGTGCCAGCAGTTTATCCGGGGGGGAGGCCTACGAGCAGTACTTC. Amino acid sequence: CASSLSGGEAYEQYF.

The chain employs TRBV9 and TRBJ1-1; tentative D call: TRBD1 (6 bases). This CDR3 spans 16 amino acids. Germline lookup yields CDR1 SGDLS and CDR2 YYNGEE. V was clipped by 4 bases and J by 0 bases, with 16 bases between them. In nucleotides, the CDR3 is TGTGCCAGCAGCCCCCGAGGAGAGGGGGTGAACACTGAAGCTTTCTTT. This codes for CASSPRGEGVNTEAFF. Full variable domain (remainder filled in from reference TRBV9 and TRBJ1-1): DSGVTQTPKHLITATGQRVTLRCSPRSGDLSVYWYQQSLDQGLQFLIQYYNGEERAKGNILERFSAQQFPDLHSELNLSSLELGDSALYFCASSPRGEGVNTEAFFGQGTRLTVV.

This chain uses TRBV30 with TRBJ2-1; 8 nucleotides agree with TRBD1. V shed 0 bases and J 2 bases; nucleotides not matched to a gene: 6. This CDR3 has 16 residues. Germline CDR1 and CDR2: GTSNPN and SVGIG (reference sequence). The CDR3 sequence: CAWSVPGQGAYNEQFF. The CDR3 nucleotides read TGTGCCTGGAGTGTACCCGGACAGGGTGCCTACAATGAGCAGTTCTTC.

This chain links TRBV30 with TRBJ1-3; the D gene is possibly TRBD1 (5 bases). The CDR3 loop spans 13 amino acids. Germline CDR1 GTSNPN, CDR2 SVGIG (reference sequence). V was cut by 8 bases and J by 0 bases, with 11 bases left in between. CDR3 loop: CARTLASGNTIYF. The CDR3 DNA reads TGTGCCCGGACACTAGCCTCTGGAAACACCATATATTTT.

The CDR3 here is CASSSPGQGEHQPQHF. The CDR3 bases are TGTGCCAGCAGTTCACCGGGACAGGGGGAGCATCAGCCCCAGCATTTT. This chain uses TRBV27 with TRBJ1-5; TRBD1 aligns across 11 bases. This CDR3 is 16 amino acids long. V lost 4 bases, J lost 5 bases, and 7 bases stayed unmatched. The germline V gene encodes CDR1 MNHEY and CDR2 SMNVEV (reference sequence).

This clone was observed a few times. The V gene is TRBV9, the J gene TRBJ2-5; tentative D call: TRBD1 (7 bases). Trimming pared 4 bases from V and 7 bases from J, leaving 17 bases between. Germline values: CDR1 SGDLS, CDR2 YYNGEE. The CDR3 extends over 14 amino acids. The CDR3 coding sequence is TGTGCCAGCAGCTCCTCACAGGGGCGGGGGACCCAGTACTTC. Translated: CASSSSQGRGTQYF.

The J gene is TRBJ1-5, the V gene TRBV4-1; 10 bases match TRBD1. J was trimmed by 0 bases and V by 1 base; bases with no gene match: 6. CDR3 size: 18 residues. Germline V gene data show CDR1 as MGHRA and CDR2 as YSYEKL. CDR3 sequence (DNA): TGCGCCAGCAGCCAAGGACAGGGGGCGGTCGGTAGCAATCAGCCCCAGCATTTT. Translation: CASSQGQGAVGSNQPQHF.

This clone was found a few times. The rearrangement joins TRBV5-4 to TRBJ1-2; D ambiguous. The germline V gene encodes CDR1 SGHNT and CDR2 YYREEE (reference sequence). V gave up 1 base and J gave up 2 bases, with 6 bases separating them. This CDR3 region has 13 residues. The CDR3 DNA sequence: TGTGCCAGCAGCTTGCGGGGAAACTATGGCTACACCTTC. Translation gives CASSLRGNYGYTF.

This rearrangement joins TRBV4-1 to TRBJ2-7; 16 bases align to TRBD2. CDR1 and CDR2 from the germline V gene are MGHRA and YSYEKL. V shed 3 bases and J 0 bases; nucleotides not matched to a gene: 2. This CDR3 comprises 17 residues. As DNA, the CDR3 is TGCGCCAGCAGCCACGGGACTAGCGGGAGGGCCTCCTACGAGCAGTACTTC. It translates to CASSHGTSGRASYEQYF.

V is TRBV4-1 and J is TRBJ2-1; TRBD1 matches 8 bases. CDR1 is MGHRA and CDR2 is YSYEKL in the germline V gene. This CDR3 has 16 amino acids. After removal of 2 bases from V and 3 bases from J, the junction contained 6 bases not matched to a gene. The DNA for the CDR3 is TGCGCCAGCAGCCAAATTACAGGGGGTAGCTACAATGAGCAGTTCTTC. This translates into CASSQITGGSYNEQFF.

The rearrangement links TRBV9 to TRBJ1-2, with unresolved D. Germline CDR1 is SGDLS and CDR2 is YYNGEE. Trimming cost V 3 bases and J 6 bases, with 30 bases left between them. The CDR3 sequence is 19 residues long. CDR3 bases: TGTGCCAGCAGCGGTCTGGGCGGAACCTCATCCGGGGAGACCGATGGCTACACCTTC. Translated: CASSGLGGTSSGETDGYTF.

The V gene is TRBV13, the J gene TRBJ2-5, with 8 bases fitting TRBD2. CDR3 length equals 14 residues. After removal of 4 bases from V and 5 bases from J, the junction contained 6 bases not matched to a gene. CDR1 is PRHDT, CDR2 FYEKMQ, per germline (reference sequence). The CDR3 is CASSWGGGKETQYF. CDR3 DNA sequence: TGTGCCAGCAGCTGGGGCGGGGGGAAGGAGACCCAGTACTTC.

This chain uses TRBV7-2 with TRBJ2-1, with D unclear. The CDR3 has 11 amino acids. Looked up from germline, CDR1 is SGHTA and CDR2 is FQGNSA. V was clipped by 0 bases and J by 9 bases, with 3 bases between them. The CDR3 nucleotides read TGTGCCAGCAGCTTAGCCTTTGAGCAGTTCTTC. It yields the protein CASSLAFEQFF.